These 3 T cell receptor beta chains were sequenced from one sample in a study of blood T cell repertoires in COVID-19. The repertoire was sequenced with immunoSEQ multiplex PCR; TCRdb's copy has only in-frame clones and lacks some. Seen here are about 40,000 clones, over 80% observed once, and the top ten hold around 9%. Sample: peripheral blood. Every receptor here comes from a woman between 70 and 85 years old with acute or convalescent COVID-19.

V gene TRBV4-1 combines with J gene TRBJ2-5; 7 bases match TRBD1. Germline V lookup: CDR1 MGHRA, CDR2 YSYEKL. Unmatched junction bases numbered 2, after V lost 4 bases and J lost 3 bases. The CDR3 contains 13 residues. In nucleotides, the CDR3 is TGCGCCAGCAGCCTTGACAGGGAAGAGACCCAGTACTTC. Its translation is CASSLDREETQYF.

This chain links TRBV5-4 with TRBJ2-3, with 9 nucleotides matching TRBD2. Germline lookup yields CDR1 SGHNT and CDR2 YYREEE (reference sequence). The length of the CDR3 is 17 residues. The V segment lost 4 bases and the J segment 2 bases; nucleotides outside the gene matches: 11. The CDR3: CASSPRTAGGFTDTQYF. The CDR3 DNA reads TGTGCCAGCAGCCCCCGTACCGCGGGAGGGTTCACAGATACGCAGTATTTT.

The J gene is TRBJ2-1, the V gene TRBV9; 8 bases line up with TRBD2. Germline loops: CDR1 SGDLS, CDR2 YYNGEE. V shed 0 bases, J shed 9 bases, and the junction held 11 bases outside the gene matches. The length of the CDR3 is 16 residues. The CDR3 DNA reads as TGTGCCAGCAGCGTAGGAGTGCTAGCGGGCCCTCTTGAGCAGTTCTTC. Translation: CASSVGVLAGPLEQFF.